The subject of this entry is one TCR beta chain. What it recognizes is unknown. The sample is drawn from a study of long-term antiretroviral therapy in people with HIV. In the study overall: The study's earliest collections predate the 2015 immediate-ART recommendation by about a decade.

Findings and caveats of the study: The data indicate that diversity increased after ART but remained below transplant donor controls. HIV repertoires spanned tighter CDR3 length ranges than controls did. Clones with expansion before ART led the repertoire at all time points.

Sequencing relied on immunoSEQ assay v3.0, run at survey level. Repertoires were generated with immunoSEQ multiplex PCR, while TCRdb's copy carries only in-frame clones and drops some. The profile shows about 23,000 clones, 82% of them singletons. The J segment lost 4 bases and the V segment lost 7 bases, leaving 9 bases of the junction unmatched. Germline V lookup: CDR1 LNHDA, CDR2 SQIVND (reference sequence). The CDR3 is 14 residues long. This specimen was unsorted PBMCs, taken 0.3 years after starting antiretroviral therapy. The J gene is TRBJ2-7, the V gene TRBV19; 8 bases map to TRBD2. This TCR was sampled from a man aged 45-60 years with HIV. The CDR3 coding sequence is TGTGCCAGTATGACCCCGGGGGGGTCGTACGAGCAGTACTTC. Translation gives CASMTPGGSYEQYF.